A selection of T cell receptor beta chains follows, all from one sample in a study of PD-1 blockade in classical Hodgkin lymphoma. Method: immunoSEQ multiplex PCR; TCRdb's copy keeps in-frame clones and lacks some. Among more than 40,000 clones listed, 70% to 80% were seen once. The source was peripheral blood mononuclear cells (PBMCs), collected before the fourth cycle of nivolumab. The receptors here all came from a human donor with classical Hodgkin lymphoma. Each CDR3 is given with its conserved first and last residue. The D gene is left open where the match is weak. Size is omitted from some rows. Given values are once, few, many or a class for expanded clones.

v_gene: TRBV6-9; abundance: NA; d_gene: NA; j_gene: TRBJ2-5; CDR3aa: CASSSHSGNLETQYF; CDR3nt: TGTGCCAGCAGTTCGCACAGTGGTAATTTGGAGACCCAGTACTTC
v_gene: TRBV29-1; abundance: few; d_gene: NA; j_gene: TRBJ1-1; CDR3aa: CSVGYTEAFF; CDR3nt: TGCAGCGTGGGTTACACTGAAGCTTTCTTT
v_gene: TRBV7-6; abundance: medium-sized; d_gene: NA; j_gene: TRBJ1-1; CDR3aa: CASSAGTEAFF; CDR3nt: TGTGCCAGCTCCGCAGGGACTGAAGCTTTCTTT
v_gene: TRBV5-6; abundance: few; d_gene: NA; j_gene: TRBJ2-5; CDR3aa: CASSLLRGEETQYF; CDR3nt: TGTGCCAGCAGCTTGCTGCGCGGGGAAGAGACCCAGTACTTC
v_gene: TRBV5-1; abundance: NA; d_gene: NA; j_gene: TRBJ2-5; CDR3aa: CASSLRWETQYF; CDR3nt: TGCGCCAGCAGCCTACGGTGGGAGACCCAGTACTTC
v_gene: TRBV28; abundance: NA; d_gene: NA; j_gene: TRBJ2-1; CDR3aa: CASTSPRGTNEQFF; CDR3nt: TGTGCCAGCACCTCCCCTCGGGGGACCAATGAGCAGTTCTTC
v_gene: TRBV28; abundance: NA; d_gene: TRBD2; j_gene: TRBJ2-7; CDR3aa: CASSTSVLGGTGRGKPYEQYF; CDR3nt: TGTGCCAGCAGTACTAGCGTCCTGGGAGGGACGGGTCGGGGGAAGCCCTACGAGCAGTACTTC
v_gene: TRBV7-2; abundance: NA; d_gene: NA; j_gene: TRBJ2-7; CDR3aa: CASSSLRGEQYF; CDR3nt: TGTGCCAGCAGCTCCCTTAGAGGCGAGCAGTACTTC
v_gene: TRBV11-2; abundance: NA; d_gene: NA; j_gene: TRBJ1-2; CDR3aa: CASSVRFGYTF; CDR3nt: TGTGCCAGCAGCGTGAGATTCGGCTACACCTTC
v_gene: TRBV30; abundance: NA; d_gene: TRBD1; j_gene: TRBJ2-4; CDR3aa: CAWRAPGTGSIQYF; CDR3nt: TGTGCCTGGAGAGCCCCCGGGACAGGGAGCATTCAGTACTTC
v_gene: TRBV25-1; abundance: NA; d_gene: TRBD2; j_gene: TRBJ2-2; CDR3aa: CASSERGLAGRGELFF; CDR3nt: TGTGCCAGCAGTGAACGGGGACTAGCGGGGCGCGGGGAGCTGTTTTTT
v_gene: TRBV7-2; abundance: NA; d_gene: NA; j_gene: TRBJ2-5; CDR3aa: CASSLIGQETQYF; CDR3nt: TGTGCCAGCAGCTTGATAGGACAAGAGACCCAGTACTTC
v_gene: TRBV9; abundance: NA; d_gene: NA; j_gene: TRBJ2-1; CDR3aa: CASSVDFLGGPYNEQFF; CDR3nt: TGTGCCAGCAGCGTAGATTTTTTAGGAGGCCCGTACAATGAGCAGTTCTTC
v_gene: TRBV5-4; abundance: NA; d_gene: NA; j_gene: TRBJ1-3; CDR3aa: CASSPDFLNSGNTIYF; CDR3nt: TGTGCCAGCAGCCCTGACTTTTTGAACTCTGGAAACACCATATATTTT
v_gene: TRBV27; abundance: NA; d_gene: TRBD1; j_gene: TRBJ1-3; CDR3aa: CASSLSPPTGSGNTIYF; CDR3nt: TGTGCCAGCAGTTTATCCCCCCCGACAGGGAGCGGAAACACCATATATTTT
v_gene: TRBV18; abundance: NA; d_gene: TRBD1; j_gene: TRBJ1-5; CDR3aa: CASSPVQGAGQPQHF; CDR3nt: TGTGCCAGCTCACCAGTACAGGGGGCGGGTCAGCCCCAGCATTTT
v_gene: TRBV28; abundance: NA; d_gene: NA; j_gene: TRBJ1-4; CDR3aa: CALQSGVDKKLFF; CDR3nt: TGTGCCCTCCAATCAGGGGTGGACAAAAAACTGTTTTTT
v_gene: TRBV29-1; abundance: NA; d_gene: TRBD2; j_gene: TRBJ2-1; CDR3aa: CSVGTSWDEQFF; CDR3nt: TGCAGCGTTGGGACTAGTTGGGATGAGCAGTTCTTC
v_gene: TRBV7-2; abundance: once; d_gene: TRBD2; j_gene: TRBJ2-1; CDR3aa: CASTRWRGGHEQFF; CDR3nt: TGTGCCAGCACCCGCTGGCGGGGGGGCCATGAGCAGTTCTTC
v_gene: TRBV5-1; abundance: NA; d_gene: NA; j_gene: TRBJ2-1; CDR3aa: CASRSGPGDYNEQFF; CDR3nt: TGCGCCAGCAGGTCCGGCCCGGGAGACTACAATGAGCAGTTCTTC
v_gene: TRBV5-4; abundance: NA; d_gene: NA; j_gene: TRBJ1-3; CDR3aa: CASSLPTGSGNTIYF; CDR3nt: TGTGCCAGCAGCTTGCCCACAGGCTCTGGAAACACCATATATTTT
v_gene: TRBV6-5; abundance: NA; d_gene: TRBD1; j_gene: TRBJ2-1; CDR3aa: CASRTGGAPYNEQFF; CDR3nt: TGTGCCAGCAGGACAGGGGGCGCCCCCTACAATGAGCAGTTCTTC
v_gene: TRBV7-8; abundance: NA; d_gene: TRBD2; j_gene: TRBJ2-1; CDR3aa: CASSPTSGTYNEQFF; CDR3nt: TGTGCCAGCAGCCCGACTAGCGGCACCTACAATGAGCAGTTCTTC
v_gene: TRBV28; abundance: NA; d_gene: TRBD1; j_gene: TRBJ2-2; CDR3aa: CATTGAGNTGELFF; CDR3nt: TGTGCGACCACAGGGGCCGGGAACACCGGGGAGCTGTTTTTT
v_gene: TRBV10-2; abundance: NA; d_gene: NA; j_gene: TRBJ2-1; CDR3aa: CASSGQNNEQFF; CDR3nt: TGCGCCAGCTCAGGGCAAAACAATGAGCAGTTCTTC
v_gene: TRBV5-6; abundance: NA; d_gene: TRBD1; j_gene: TRBJ1-1; CDR3aa: CASRSEPGQGRNTEAFF; CDR3nt: TGTGCCAGCAGATCTGAACCGGGACAGGGGAGAAACACTGAAGCTTTCTTT
v_gene: TRBV2; abundance: NA; d_gene: TRBD1; j_gene: TRBJ2-3; CDR3aa: CAATGGQSTDTQYF; CDR3nt: TGTGCCGCCACAGGGGGACAGAGCACAGATACGCAGTATTTT
v_gene: TRBV30; abundance: NA; d_gene: TRBD1; j_gene: TRBJ1-1; CDR3aa: CAWSPDPQGSDTEAFF; CDR3nt: TGTGCCTGGAGTCCCGACCCACAGGGGTCGGACACTGAAGCTTTCTTT
v_gene: TRBV4-1; abundance: once; d_gene: TRBD1; j_gene: TRBJ2-3; CDR3aa: CASSQDQGGPTDTQYF; CDR3nt: TGCGCCAGCAGCCAAGATCAAGGGGGCCCCACAGATACGCAGTATTTT